The source of this T cell receptor (beta chain) is a study of cytomegalovirus exposure and HLA in healthy donors. The sample holds a few counts of this clone. The antigen is unknown. PCR primers comprised 60 Vbeta and 13 Jbeta primers. How the authors handled the data: Later analysis identified approximately 88 million unique TCR beta chains, about 12 million shared. Assay used: immunoSEQ multiplex PCR; TCRdb lists only in-frame clones, some missing. V and J calls and clone size are copied from that table; D and trimming were computed from the DNA. The data contain hundreds of thousands of clones, 60% to 80% of them singletons. Study-level results: Later, an analysis found that common viral pathogens appeared to be linked with several of the most significant clusters.

This CDR3 is built from 16 residues. CDR1 is SGHNT, CDR2 YYREEE, per germline (reference sequence). At collection, donors were nominally healthy, but unrecorded immune exposures were probable. The sequenced material came from PBMCs. The clonotype was recovered from a male donor in good health and CMV-seronegative. This sequence joins TRBV5-4 and TRBJ2-5, with 8 positions matching TRBD2. The J call may be mistaken, given a closer DNA end match to TRBJ2-7. The CDR3: CASSGSLTGGPYEQYF. CDR3 bases: TGTGCCAGCAGCGGGTCACTAACGGGAGGGCCGTACGAGCAGTACTTC.